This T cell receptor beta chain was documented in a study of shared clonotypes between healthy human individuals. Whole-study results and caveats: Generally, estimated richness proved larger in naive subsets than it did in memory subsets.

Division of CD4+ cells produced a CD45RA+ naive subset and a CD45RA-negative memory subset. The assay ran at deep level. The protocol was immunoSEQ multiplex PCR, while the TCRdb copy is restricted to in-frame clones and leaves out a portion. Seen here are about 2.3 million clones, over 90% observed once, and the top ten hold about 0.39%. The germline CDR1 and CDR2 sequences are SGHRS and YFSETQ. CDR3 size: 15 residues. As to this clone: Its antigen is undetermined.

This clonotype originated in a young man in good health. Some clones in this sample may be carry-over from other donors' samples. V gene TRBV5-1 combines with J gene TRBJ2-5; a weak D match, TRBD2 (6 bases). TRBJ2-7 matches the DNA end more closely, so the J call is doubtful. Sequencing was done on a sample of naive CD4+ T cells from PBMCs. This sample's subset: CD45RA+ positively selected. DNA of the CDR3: TGCGCCAGCAGCCTGGGGCTAGCGAGGACCTACGAGCAGTACTTC. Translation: CASSLGLARTYEQYF.